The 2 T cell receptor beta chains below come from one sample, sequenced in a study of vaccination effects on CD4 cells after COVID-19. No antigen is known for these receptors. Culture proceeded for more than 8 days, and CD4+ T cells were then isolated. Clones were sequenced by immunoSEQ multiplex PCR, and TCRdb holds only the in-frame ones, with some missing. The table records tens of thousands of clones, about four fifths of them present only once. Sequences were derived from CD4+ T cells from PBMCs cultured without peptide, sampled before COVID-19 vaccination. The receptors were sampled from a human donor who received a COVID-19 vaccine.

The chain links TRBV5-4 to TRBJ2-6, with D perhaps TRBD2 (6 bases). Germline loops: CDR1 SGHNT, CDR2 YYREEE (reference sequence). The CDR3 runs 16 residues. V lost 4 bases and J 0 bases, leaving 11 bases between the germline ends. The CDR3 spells CASSHGTPSGANVLTF. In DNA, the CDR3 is TGTGCCAGCAGCCACGGGACTCCCTCTGGGGCCAACGTCCTGACTTTC.

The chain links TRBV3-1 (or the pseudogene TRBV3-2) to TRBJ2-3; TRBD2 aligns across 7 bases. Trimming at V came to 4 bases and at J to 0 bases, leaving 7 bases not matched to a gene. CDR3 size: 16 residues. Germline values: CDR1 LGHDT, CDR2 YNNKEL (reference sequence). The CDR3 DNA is TGTGCCAGCAGCCGAAGGGTGGGGGGGAGCACAGATACGCAGTATTTT. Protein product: CASSRRVGGSTDTQYF.